The 24 T cell receptor beta chains listed next were all sequenced from one sample in a study of shared clonotypes between healthy human individuals. The assay was immunoSEQ multiplex PCR, and TCRdb's table has in-frame clones only and misses some. The sample consists of 700,000 or so clones, more than 70% of them appearing once. The sequenced sample was memory CD4+ T cells sorted from blood. Subset specified: CD45RA-negative fraction. All receptors come from a woman between 25 and 40 years old in good health.

The chain recombines TRBV28 with TRBJ2-7; 11 nucleotides line up with TRBD2. The CDR3 is 15 residues long. The J segment lost 3 bases and the V segment lost 7 bases, leaving 8 bases of the junction unmatched. The germline gives CDR1 MDHEN, CDR2 SYDVKM. CDR3 protein: CASNSGTSGFYEQYF. CDR3 in DNA: TGTGCCAGCAATTCCGGGACTAGCGGTTTCTACGAGCAGTACTTC.

The DNA of the CDR3 is TGTGCCAGCAGTAATAGGCGGGATACGCAGTATTTT. Amino acid sequence: CASSNRRDTQYF. V gene TRBV6-5 combines with J gene TRBJ2-3; D gene ambiguous. V was trimmed by 5 bases and J by 6 bases, leaving 9 bases between them. This CDR3 is built from 12 residues. Germline CDR1 is MNHEY and CDR2 is SVGAGI.

This chain joins TRBV7-6 and TRBJ2-2, with D unclear. With 4 bases removed from V and 7 bases from J, the gap between germline ends came to 13 bases. Per germline, CDR1 SGHVS and CDR2 FNYEAQ. This CDR3 is 14 amino acids long. The CDR3 DNA reads TGTGCCAGCAGCTCCGTGGGTAGGCGCGGGGAGCTGTTTTTT. It specifies CASSSVGRRGELFF.

This clone turned up a few times. The CDR3 loop reads CASSEYRRTTSGANVLTF. CDR3 DNA sequence: TGTGCCAGCAGTGAATATCGGCGCACCACCTCTGGGGCCAACGTCCTGACTTTC. This chain connects TRBV6-1 to TRBJ2-6; D is unresolved. CDR3 size: 18 residues. V lost 2 bases and J 0 bases, leaving 14 bases between the germline ends. Germline CDR1 reads MNHNS; CDR2 reads SASEGT.

This clone turned up a few times. V and J are TRBV28 and TRBJ2-5; a weak D match, TRBD1 (6 bases). CDR3 size: 14 residues. V gave up 7 bases and J gave up 5 bases, with 17 bases separating them. Germline CDR1 and CDR2: MDHEN and SYDVKM. The CDR3 DNA reads as TGTGCCAGCACAATTCCAGGGGTTCGGGAGACCCAGTACTTC. The encoded protein is CASTIPGVRETQYF.

V gene TRBV5-6 combines with J gene TRBJ1-1; possibly TRBD1 for D (5 bases). The CDR3 extends over 15 amino acids. The V end was cut by 2 bases, the J end by 5 bases, with 16 bases between. Germline V gene lookup returns CDR1 SGHDT and CDR2 YYEEEE. CDR3: CASSFGAVLLTEAFF. For the CDR3, the DNA is TGTGCCAGCAGCTTCGGGGCAGTCCTTCTTACTGAAGCTTTCTTT.

V is TRBV7-9 and J is TRBJ2-7, with D tentatively TRBD1 (7 bases). V shed 3 bases and J shed 2 bases, with 14 bases lying between them. Germline assignment: CDR1 SEHNR and CDR2 FQNEAQ (reference sequence). The length of the CDR3 is 15 residues. CDR3 in DNA: TGTGCCAGCAGCTTTGGCAGGGGGGTGGCCTACGAGCAGTACTTC. Translated: CASSFGRGVAYEQYF. The complete variable domain, with remaining parts taken from reference TRBV7-9 and TRBJ2-7, reads DTGVSQNPRHKITKRGQNVTFRCDPISEHNRLYWYRQTLGQGPEFLTYFQNEAQLEKSRLLSDRFSAERPKGSFSTLEIQRTEQGDSAMYLCASSFGRGVAYEQYFGPGTRLTVT.

The chain employs TRBV4-1 and TRBJ1-1; D unresolved. Deletions cut 1 base from V and 1 base from J, with 13 bases between. CDR3 length equals 16 residues. Germline V CDR1 and CDR2: MGHRA, YSYEKL. In nucleotides, the CDR3 is TGCGCCAGCAGCCAAGCTATTGGCGCGGGGAACACTGAAGCTTTCTTT. Its protein product is CASSQAIGAGNTEAFF.

The chain employs TRBV2 and TRBJ1-6; D ambiguous. This CDR3 has 10 amino acids. V lost 5 bases and J lost 14, with 7 bases in between. Germline V gene lookup returns CDR1 SNHLY and CDR2 FYNNEI. CDR3 sequence (DNA): TGTGCCAGCAGTTGGGAGACCCTCCACTTT. Translating gives CASSWETLHF.

The chain couples TRBV7-8 to TRBJ2-7, with 10 positions matching TRBD2. Germline V gene lookup returns CDR1 SGHVS and CDR2 FQNEAQ. The CDR3 sequence is 16 residues long. Trimming cost V 6 bases and J 1 base; bases outside gene matches: 9. CDR3 nucleotide sequence: TGTGCCAGCAGAGGGGCGGGACTAGCGAATTCCTACGAGCAGTACTTC. Protein product: CASRGAGLANSYEQYF.

V gene TRBV28 combines with J gene TRBJ2-5; D remains ambiguous. Trimming shortened V by 3 bases and J by 3 bases, and 8 bases separated the two germline ends. The CDR3 is made up of 13 amino acids. Germline V gene lookup returns CDR1 MDHEN and CDR2 SYDVKM. DNA of the CDR3: TGTGCCAGCAGTTTTTACAGAGAAGAGACCCAGTACTTC. Protein product: CASSFYREETQYF.

The chain couples TRBV27 to TRBJ2-6; 12 bases agree with TRBD2. J lost 4 bases, V lost 9 bases, and 7 bases had no gene match. The CDR3 length is 16 residues. CDR1 is MNHEY and CDR2 is SMNVEV in the germline V gene (reference sequence). This chain's CDR3 is CASLAGGPEGANVLTF. CDR3 in DNA: TGTGCCAGTCTAGCGGGAGGGCCTGAGGGGGCCAACGTCCTGACTTTC.

J is TRBJ1-4 and V is TRBV28, with D possibly being TRBD1 (5 bases). Trimming pared 9 bases from V and 6 bases from J, leaving 26 bases between. The CDR3 runs to 17 residues. The germline CDR1 and CDR2 sequences are MDHEN and SYDVKM. The CDR3 region is CASLGLTKARRDEKLFF. The CDR3 DNA is TGTGCCAGTTTGGGACTCACCAAAGCCAGAAGGGATGAAAAACTGTTTTTT. Complete variable domain (other parts from reference TRBV28 and TRBJ1-4): DVKVTQSSRYLVKRTGEKVFLECVQDMDHENMFWYRQDPGLGLRLIYFSYDVKMKEKGDIPEGYSVSREKKERFSLILESASTNQTSMYLCASLGLTKARRDEKLFFGSGTQLSVL.

In its sample, this clone was seen many times. The same CDR3 also results from other DNA sequences found in this sample. The V and J genes are TRBV4-1 and TRBJ1-5; D remains unclear. V lost 0 bases to trimming and J lost 1 base, with 4 bases between them. Germline CDR1 MGHRA, CDR2 YSYEKL. This CDR3 is 14 amino acids long. CDR3: CASSQEESNQPQHF. CDR3 coding DNA: TGCGCCAGCAGCCAAGAAGAAAGCAATCAGCCCCAGCATTTT.

The sample holds a few counts of this clone. The chain combines TRBV4-1 with TRBJ2-2, with D perhaps TRBD1 (5 bases). Trimming cost V 1 base and J 7 bases, with 10 bases left between them. The CDR3 extends over 14 amino acids. Per germline, CDR1 MGHRA and CDR2 YSYEKL. The CDR3 spells CASSQARVDGELFF. The CDR3 DNA is TGCGCCAGCAGCCAAGCCAGGGTTGACGGGGAGCTGTTTTTT.

The CDR3 is CASSSGQTYEQYF. CDR3 bases: TGTGCCAGCAGCTCGGGACAGACCTACGAGCAGTACTTC. The rearrangement links TRBV7-2 to TRBJ2-7; TRBD1 agrees at 7 bases. The germline V gene encodes CDR1 SGHTA and CDR2 FQGNSA. The ends lost 4 bases at V and 2 bases at J; junction bases unmatched: 2. The CDR3 contains 13 residues.

The chain links TRBV5-1 to TRBJ2-1; 9 nucleotides agree with TRBD2. This CDR3 spans 16 amino acids. Germline V gene sequence: CDR1 SGHRS, CDR2 YFSETQ. Germline trimming cut 0 bases from V and 4 bases from J; bases unmatched to any gene: 5. CDR3 sequence (DNA): TGCGCCAGCAGCTTGGCTAGCGGGACTGTTTACAATGAGCAGTTCTTC. It translates to CASSLASGTVYNEQFF.

The gene calls are TRBV28 and TRBJ2-5; TRBD2 might be the D (5 bases). The J call may not be correct, given that the DNA end is closer to TRBJ2-7. The germline CDR1 and CDR2 sequences are MDHEN and SYDVKM. The CDR3 consists of 12 residues. The CDR3 bases are TGTGCCAGCAGTTTCGGGATCTCCGAGCAGTACTTC. This encodes CASSFGISEQYF.

This clone appeared a few times. The CDR3 DNA reads as TGTGCCAGCTCACCGAACGTACAGGGCGCTGAAGCTTTCTTT. The encoded protein is CASSPNVQGAEAFF. The chain employs TRBV18 and TRBJ1-1; D is possibly TRBD1 (6 bases). This CDR3 spans 14 amino acids. CDR1 and CDR2 (germline): KGHSH, LQKENI. Trimming pared 3 bases from V and 6 bases from J, leaving 14 bases between.

CDR3: CASSISGRGYGEQFF. Written as DNA, the CDR3 is TGTGCCAGTAGTATCAGCGGGAGGGGGTACGGTGAGCAGTTCTTC. The chain combines TRBV19 with TRBJ2-1, with 10 positions matching TRBD2. The length of the CDR3 is 15 residues. From germline, CDR1 is LNHDA and CDR2 SQIVND (reference sequence). Trimming at V came to 3 bases and at J to 9 bases, leaving 8 bases not matched to a gene.

J is TRBJ1-2 and V is TRBV9; tentative D call: TRBD1 (5 bases). Germline loops: CDR1 SGDLS, CDR2 YYNGEE. V lost 4 bases, J lost 8 bases, and 21 bases lay in between. CDR3 length: 15 residues. CDR3 in DNA: TGTGCCAGCAGCTTTTCGAGTATGGGGCCTTACGGCTACACCTTC. Its translation: CASSFSSMGPYGYTF.

J is TRBJ1-1 and V is TRBV10-3; D is undetermined. Trimming pared 6 bases from V and 6 bases from J, leaving 17 bases between. The CDR3 covers 14 residues. In germline, CDR1 is ENHRY, CDR2 SYGVKD. CDR3 in amino acids: CAIRPGYFVPEAFF. CDR3 nucleotides: TGTGCCATCAGACCGGGCTATTTTGTCCCTGAAGCTTTCTTT.

The chain combines TRBV2 with TRBJ2-7, with unresolved D. The CDR3 is 14 amino acids. CDR1 SNHLY and CDR2 FYNNEI come from the germline V gene. V was pared by 2 bases and J by 2 bases, with 10 bases between. The CDR3 DNA reads as TGTGCCAGCAGTGAATCGAAAGGGACCTACGAGCAGTACTTC. Its protein is CASSESKGTYEQYF.

V usage is TRBV11-3 and J usage is TRBJ1-5; 8 nucleotides line up with TRBD1. Looked up from germline, CDR1 is SGHNT and CDR2 is YENEEA. The CDR3 consists of 17 residues. The trim removed 2 bases at V and 7 bases at J, leaving 13 bases unmatched. The chain's CDR3 is CASSLTPRGRGDQPQHF. The CDR3 DNA follows: TGTGCCAGCAGCTTAACCCCCAGGGGGCGCGGGGACCAGCCCCAGCATTTT.